Below are 15 T cell receptor beta chains sequenced from a single sample in a study of T-cell reconstitution after alpha-beta-depleted transplantation in children. The authors prepared the TCRbeta library with unique molecular identifiers. In TCRdb, the PCR reads were re-called with MiXCR into one record per CDR3 protein. The sample includes 640,000 or so distinct CDR3 sequences, around 16% seen only once; the top ten take 1.1%. The material was PBMCs from the stem cell graft donor, obtained from the stem cell graft. Receptors originate from a human donor who donated a stem cell graft to a child with acute myeloid leukemia.

V and J are TRBV12-3 or TRBV12-4 and TRBJ2-1; 8 nucleotides align to TRBD1. The V gene end was trimmed by 5 bases and the J gene end by 5 bases; junction bases not matched to a gene: 5. The CDR3 spans 14 residues. CDR3 region: CASSPGGRDNEQFF. The CDR3 bases are TGTGCCAGCAGTCCAGGGGGCCGCGACAATGAGCAGTTCTTC.

This clonotype has a count of ten or more. J is TRBJ2-7 and V is TRBV15; TRBD1 might be the D (6 bases). The CDR3 consists of 14 residues. Germline V CDR1 and CDR2: LNHNV, YYDKDF (reference sequence). Deletions cut 0 bases from V and 6 bases from J, with 12 bases between. The chain's CDR3 is CATSRDLGTTEQYV. In nucleotides, the CDR3 is TGTGCCACCAGCAGAGATCTCGGGACAACCGAGCAGTACGTC.

This clonotype was seen many times. This rearrangement joins TRBV6-1 to TRBJ1-3; D unclear. The CDR3 covers 14 residues. The V gene's germline CDR1 is MNHNS and CDR2 SASEGT. Trimming removed 4 bases at V and 0 bases at J, with 7 bases between. Here the CDR3 DNA reads TGTGCCAGCAGTGTCGGGCTCTCTGGAAACACCATATATTTT. Translation gives CASSVGLSGNTIYF.

This clonotype was observed many times. The chain uses TRBV29-1 and TRBJ1-2, with 12 positions matching TRBD1. The germline V gene has CDR1 SQVTM and CDR2 ANQGSEA. V lost 7 bases to trimming and J lost 4 bases; unmatched junction nucleotides: 4. The CDR3 runs to 13 residues. CDR3 sequence (DNA): TGCAGCGCCGAGGGACAGGGGGCCTATGGCTACACCTTC. Amino acid sequence: CSAEGQGAYGYTF.

The CDR3 is CASSLFGRGTSTDTQYF. Written as DNA, the CDR3 is TGTGCCAGCAGCTTGTTCGGCAGGGGGACTAGCACAGATACGCAGTATTTT. The chain has TRBV5-5 and TRBJ2-3, with D possibly being TRBD1 (7 bases). Trimming took 1 base from V and 0 from J, leaving 15 bases between them. The V gene's germline CDR1 is SGHKS and CDR2 YYEKEE (reference sequence). This CDR3 is built from 17 residues.

This clonotype was seen repeatedly, ten times or more. At one of its ends the junction is not consistent with the germline gene, which may arise from a read error. This sequence joins TRBV10-3 and TRBJ1-1; a possible D gene is TRBD1 (6 bases). This CDR3 has 16 residues. Germline lookup yields CDR1 ENHRY and CDR2 SYGVKD. The chain's CDR3 is CAISVRDTDVNTEAFF. CDR3 in DNA: TGTGCCATAAGTGTCAGGGACACAGACGTGAACACTGAAGCTTTCTTT.

The chain recombines TRBV5-8 with TRBJ2-7; D not certain. Germline V gives CDR1 SGHTS, CDR2 YDEGEE. Trimming shortened V by 2 bases and J by 0 bases, and 6 bases separated the two germline ends. The CDR3 sequence is 13 residues long. CDR3 loop: CASSFYTSYEQYV. CDR3 in DNA: TGTGCCAGCAGCTTTTACACCTCCTACGAGCAGTACGTC.

The rearrangement links TRBV5-1 to TRBJ1-1, with D uncertain. The germline V gene encodes CDR1 SGHRS and CDR2 YFSETQ. The V gene lost 1 base and the J gene lost 7 bases, with 14 bases spanning the gap. The CDR3 length is 14 residues. Written as DNA, the CDR3 is TGCGCCAGCAGCTTGATGGACGGGGTATATGAAGCTTTCTTT. Protein: CASSLMDGVYEAFF.

This clonotype was counted a few times. The gene calls are TRBV12-3 or TRBV12-4 and TRBJ2-2, with a possible D match to TRBD1 (6 bases). There are 13 residues in the CDR3. Between the trimmed V and J ends, which lost 4 bases and 3 bases, there was a span of 6 bases. The DNA of the CDR3 is TGTGCCAGCAGTTGGGGGCACACCGGGGAGCTGTTTTTT. Its protein product is CASSWGHTGELFF.

The chain carries TRBV11-2 and TRBJ1-2; D perhaps matches TRBD1 (5 bases). Germline CDR1 SGHAT, CDR2 FQNNGV. This CDR3 has 17 residues. Deletions cut 0 bases from V and 3 bases from J, with 17 bases between. The CDR3 sequence is CASSLDRMGRVDYGYTF. The CDR3 DNA sequence: TGTGCCAGCAGCTTAGATCGGATGGGGCGTGTGGACTATGGCTACACCTTC.

In this sample, this clonotype turned up many times. J is TRBJ1-2 and V is TRBV20-1; D is possibly TRBD1 (5 bases). The CDR3 runs to 15 residues. V lost 0 bases and J lost 6, with 17 bases in between. The germline CDR1 and CDR2 sequences are DFQATT and SNEGSKA (reference sequence). The CDR3 DNA reads as TGCAGTGCTAGAGATCCTTGGCAGGGATCGGATGGCTACACCTTC. Amino acid sequence: CSARDPWQGSDGYTF.

This clonotype showed up just a few times. An end of the junction differs from the germline gene, which may be a read error. This rearrangement joins TRBV7-9 to TRBJ2-5, with 7 bases aligning to TRBD1. The length of the CDR3 is 12 residues. The V gene's germline CDR1 is SEHNR and CDR2 FQNEAQ (reference sequence). CDR3 sequence: CASSLPDRAPFF. CDR3 nucleotides: TGTGCCAGCAGCTTACCTGACAGGGCCCCTTTCTTC.

A few counts support this clonotype. This chain links TRBV4-3 with TRBJ1-2, with D unresolved. There are 13 residues in the CDR3. V lost 0 bases and J 7 bases, leaving 9 bases between the germline ends. Per the germline V gene, CDR1 is LGHNA and CDR2 is YSLEER. CDR3: CASSQERARGYTF. CDR3 in DNA: TGCGCCAGCAGCCAAGAGAGGGCGCGTGGCTACACCTTC.

This clonotype was detected a few times. This sequence joins TRBV6-2 or TRBV6-3 and TRBJ2-1, with a tentative D call TRBD1 (6 bases). The CDR3 spans 12 residues. V lost 10 bases, J lost 4 bases, and 11 bases lay in between. CDR1 is MNHEY, CDR2 SVGEGT, per germline. CDR3 DNA sequence: TGTGCCACCCAGACAGGATACAATGAGCAGTTCTTC. Translated, it gives CATQTGYNEQFF.

This clonotype occurred a few times. The chain combines TRBV5-1 with TRBJ2-1; no reliable D call. The CDR3 has 13 amino acids. CDR1 and CDR2 from the germline V gene are SGHRS and YFSETQ. V lost 1 base and J lost 6, with 8 bases in between. The CDR3 DNA reads TGCGCCAGCAGCTTGATCCACTTCAATGAGCAGTTCTTC. This translates into CASSLIHFNEQFF.